This T cell receptor (beta chain) was captured in a study of technical replicates of blood from a few donors. The CDR3 runs to 15 residues. Germline trimming cut 5 bases from V and 3 bases from J; bases unmatched to any gene: 7. Germline V gives CDR1 SGHAT, CDR2 FQNNGV. Produced via immunoSEQ multiplex PCR; TCRdb's table is partial and in-frame only. The table includes approximately 81,000 clones, approximately 94% detected once. This TCR was sampled from a human donor in good health. The chain uses TRBV11-2 and TRBJ1-2; 9 nucleotides align to TRBD1. The sequencing sample was made of T cells isolated from PBMCs. CDR3 nucleotide sequence: TGTGCCAGCAGCCCAGGACAGGGGTCCGACTATGGCTACACCTTC. Encoded protein: CASSPGQGSDYGYTF. Filled out from reference TRBV11-2 and TRBJ1-2, the complete variable domain reads EAGVAQSPRYKIIEKRQSVAFWCNPISGHATLYWYQQILGQGPKLLIQFQNNGVVDDSQLPKDRFSAERLKGVDSTLKIQPAKLEDSAVYLCASSPGQGSDYGYTFGSGTRLTVV.